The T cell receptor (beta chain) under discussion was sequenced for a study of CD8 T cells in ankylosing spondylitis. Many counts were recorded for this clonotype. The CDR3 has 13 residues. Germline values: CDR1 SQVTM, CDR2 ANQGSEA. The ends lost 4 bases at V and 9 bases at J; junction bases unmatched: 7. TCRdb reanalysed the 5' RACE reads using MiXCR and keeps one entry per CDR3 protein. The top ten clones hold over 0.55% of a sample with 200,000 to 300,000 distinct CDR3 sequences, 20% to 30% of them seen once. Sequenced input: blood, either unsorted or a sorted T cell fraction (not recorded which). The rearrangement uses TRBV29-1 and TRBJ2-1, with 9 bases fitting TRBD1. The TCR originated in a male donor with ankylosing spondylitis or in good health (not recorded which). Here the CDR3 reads CSVARDRESEQFF. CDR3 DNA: TGCAGCGTTGCAAGGGACAGGGAGAGTGAGCAGTTCTTC.